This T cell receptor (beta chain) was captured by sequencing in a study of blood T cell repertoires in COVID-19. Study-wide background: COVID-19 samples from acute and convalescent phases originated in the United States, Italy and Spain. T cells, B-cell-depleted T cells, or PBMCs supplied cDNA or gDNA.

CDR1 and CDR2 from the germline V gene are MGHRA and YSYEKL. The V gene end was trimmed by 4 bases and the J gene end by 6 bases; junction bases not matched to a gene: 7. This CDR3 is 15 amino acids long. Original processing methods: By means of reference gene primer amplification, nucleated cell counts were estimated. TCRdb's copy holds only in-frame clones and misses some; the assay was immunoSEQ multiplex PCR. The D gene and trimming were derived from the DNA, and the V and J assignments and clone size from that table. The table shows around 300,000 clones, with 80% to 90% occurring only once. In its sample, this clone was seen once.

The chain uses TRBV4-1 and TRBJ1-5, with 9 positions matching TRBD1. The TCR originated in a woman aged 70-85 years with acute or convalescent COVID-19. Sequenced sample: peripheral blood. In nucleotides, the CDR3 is TGCGCCAGCAGCCTTCGGGGACAGGGCATTCAGCCCCAGCATTTT. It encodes CASSLRGQGIQPQHF.